The next 23 T cell receptor beta chains were all read from a single sample in a study of cytomegalovirus exposure and HLA in healthy donors. PCR primers comprised 60 Vbeta and 13 Jbeta primers. The repertoire was sequenced with immunoSEQ multiplex PCR; TCRdb's copy has only in-frame clones and lacks some. Of 100,000 to 150,000 clones in the sample, around 80% were seen once. Sequenced sample: PBMCs. These receptor sequences come from a woman younger than 35 in good health and CMV-seronegative.

This chain connects TRBV27 to TRBJ2-7; TRBD2 might be the D (7 bases). CDR1 MNHEY and CDR2 SMNVEV come from the germline V gene (reference sequence). V shed 1 base and J shed 7 bases, with 20 bases lying between them. The CDR3 sequence is 16 residues long. The CDR3 DNA is TGTGCCAGCAGTTTATTGGGTTTCGGGGGGCTAGAAGAGCAGTACTTC. It codes for CASSLLGFGGLEEQYF.

The chain links TRBV19 to TRBJ2-1; TRBD2 agrees at 8 bases. Germline trimming cut 5 bases from V and 10 bases from J; bases unmatched to any gene: 10. Germline CDR1 is LNHDA and CDR2 is SQIVND (reference sequence). The CDR3 totals 14 residues. The CDR3 sequence: CASSGLTSGGEQFF. The CDR3 nucleotides read TGTGCCAGTAGTGGTCTTACCTCGGGGGGGGAGCAGTTCTTC.

V gene TRBV4-2 combines with J gene TRBJ1-2; the D gene is possibly TRBD1 (6 bases). The CDR3 sequence is 15 residues long. V lost 3 bases to trimming and J lost 4 bases, with 15 bases between them. Germline V CDR1 and CDR2: LGHNA, YNFKEQ. The CDR3 DNA reads TGTGCCAGCAGCCACCGGGACACCGCCCTCTATGGCTACACCTTC. It yields the protein CASSHRDTALYGYTF.

V usage is TRBV5-1 and J usage is TRBJ1-4; tentative D call: TRBD1 (5 bases). Looked up from germline, CDR1 is SGHRS and CDR2 is YFSETQ. The CDR3 has 16 residues. V was pared by 0 bases and J by 5 bases, with 14 bases between. The CDR3 nucleotides read TGCGCCAGCAGCTTGGGTTGGGGACTCGAAAATGAAAAACTGTTTTTT. Translation: CASSLGWGLENEKLFF.

This sequence joins TRBV6-4 and TRBJ1-1; perhaps TRBD1 as D (6 bases). The CDR3 has 13 residues. Trimming pared 6 bases from V and 3 bases from J, leaving 11 bases between. Looked up from germline, CDR1 is MRHNA and CDR2 is SNTAGT. The CDR3 loop reads CASRREGDTEAFF. CDR3 DNA: TGTGCCAGCAGACGGGAGGGGGACACTGAAGCTTTCTTT.

This clone was observed a single time. The chain has TRBV5-6 and TRBJ2-1; 9 nucleotides align to TRBD1. This CDR3 has 17 residues. The ends lost 4 bases at V and 7 bases at J; junction bases unmatched: 15. Germline CDR1 SGHDT, CDR2 YYEEEE. The CDR3 here is CASSRYSGTGSSNEQFF. The CDR3 DNA reads TGTGCCAGCAGCCGTTATTCCGGGACAGGGAGCTCGAATGAGCAGTTCTTC.

The genes are TRBV5-1 and TRBJ1-3; TRBD1 is a possible D gene (5 bases). The germline V and J ends were trimmed by 0 bases and 0 bases, with 10 bases remaining between them. The CDR3 length is 16 residues. The germline CDR1 and CDR2 sequences are SGHRS and YFSETQ. CDR3 DNA sequence: TGCGCCAGCAGCTTGGTGGCAGGGAACTCTGGAAACACCATATATTTT. This codes for CASSLVAGNSGNTIYF.

In its sample, this clone was seen a few times. The rearrangement joins TRBV12-2 to TRBJ2-1; the D call TRBD2 from the table was never checked on the DNA. TRBV12-2 is a recognized pseudogene. CDR3 length: 18 amino acids. Written as DNA, the CDR3 is TGTGCAAGTCGCGTTGGACTAGCGGGACCCTCGGTGTACAATGAGCAGTTCTTC. It specifies CASRVGLAGPSVYNEQFF.

The chain employs TRBV7-2 and TRBJ2-7; D is uncertain. CDR3 length: 16 residues. Trimming cost V 1 base and J 2 bases, with 15 bases left between them. Germline V gene data show CDR1 as SGHTA and CDR2 as FQGNSA. CDR3: CASSLEVGRSPYEQYF. For the CDR3, the DNA is TGTGCCAGCAGCTTAGAAGTCGGCAGGTCCCCCTACGAGCAGTACTTC.

The gene calls are TRBV12-5 and TRBJ1-5; 8 bases are a match to TRBD1. Per germline, CDR1 LGHNT and CDR2 FRNRAP. Trimming cost V 1 base and J 5 bases; bases outside gene matches: 16. The length of the CDR3 is 19 residues. The CDR3 loop reads CASGLARSMTGEGDQPQHF. The CDR3 DNA reads as TGTGCTAGTGGTTTGGCCCGTTCTATGACAGGGGAAGGGGATCAGCCCCAGCATTTT.

This chain joins TRBV2 and TRBJ1-1; D may be TRBD1 (5 bases). The V end was cut by 0 bases, the J end by 3 bases, with 8 bases between. CDR1 is SNHLY and CDR2 is FYNNEI in the germline V gene. This CDR3 is 14 amino acids long. As DNA, the CDR3 is TGTGCCAGCAGTGAAGCAGACAGTTACACTGAAGCTTTCTTT. Translation gives CASSEADSYTEAFF.

The chain combines TRBV29-1 with TRBJ2-1; possibly TRBD2 for D (5 bases). The CDR3 extends over 14 amino acids. Germline loops: CDR1 SQVTM, CDR2 ANQGSEA. Trimming removed 5 bases at V and 10 bases at J, with 21 bases between. CDR3 DNA: TGCAGCGTTTCTCCAGTGGGAGAGGGTAGCGAGCAGTTCTTC. Translated, it gives CSVSPVGEGSEQFF.

A word on this clone: The sample contains more than one DNA sequence encoding this CDR3. J is TRBJ1-5 and V is TRBV30, with 7 bases identical to TRBD1. The length of the CDR3 is 14 residues. V gave up 1 base and J gave up 3 bases; unmatched junction bases: 3. The germline V gene encodes CDR1 GTSNPN and CDR2 SVGIG (reference sequence). CDR3 coding DNA: TGTGCCTGGAGTGGTACAGGGGACAATCAGCCCCAGCATTTT. Translation: CAWSGTGDNQPQHF.

The genes are TRBV7-9 and TRBJ1-2; D gene ambiguous. The CDR3 sequence is 13 residues long. Germline values: CDR1 SEHNR, CDR2 FQNEAQ (reference sequence). The V end was cut by 5 bases, the J end by 8 bases, with 15 bases between. DNA of the CDR3: TGTGCCAGCAGCCAACCCTCGGGTTTAGGCTACACCTTC. Residues: CASSQPSGLGYTF.

This chain connects TRBV30 to TRBJ2-5; 7 bases align to TRBD1. This CDR3 comprises 14 residues. CDR1 is GTSNPN, CDR2 SVGIG, per germline (reference sequence). V lost 2 bases and J lost 2; bases outside the gene matches: 5. The chain's CDR3 is CAWSQGQLQETQYF. The DNA for the CDR3 is TGTGCCTGGAGTCAGGGACAGTTACAAGAGACCCAGTACTTC.

As for this clone: The sample has other DNA sequences that encode this CDR3 too. V is TRBV20-1 and J is TRBJ2-1; D is unclear. The V gene's germline CDR1 is DFQATT and CDR2 SNEGSKA (reference sequence). V lost 6 bases to trimming and J lost 8 bases, with 8 bases between them. This CDR3 has 10 amino acids. The CDR3 DNA reads TGCAGTGCCCGCCGGGATGAGCAGTTCTTC. Translated, it gives CSARRDEQFF.

The rearrangement uses TRBV2 and TRBJ1-2, with D maybe TRBD1 (5 bases). V lost 8 bases and J 0 bases, leaving 16 bases between the germline ends. The CDR3 is made up of 15 amino acids. From germline, CDR1 is SNHLY and CDR2 FYNNEI. In nucleotides, the CDR3 is TGTGCCAGCCGAAGAAGGGGATTAGCTAACTATGGCTACACCTTC. This translates into CASRRRGLANYGYTF.

This clone appeared a single time. The chain links TRBV6-1 to TRBJ2-3; 12 bases map to TRBD2. This CDR3 has 14 residues. Germline V lookup: CDR1 MNHNS, CDR2 SASEGT. Trimming removed 6 bases from V and 6 bases from J; junction bases left unmatched: 4. Written as DNA, the CDR3 is TGTGCCAGCAGGGAGCTAGCGGGAGGGGATACGCAGTATTTT. Its protein product is CASRELAGGDTQYF.

This rearrangement joins TRBV18 to TRBJ1-1; 9 bases line up with TRBD1. In germline, CDR1 is KGHSH, CDR2 LQKENI. CDR3 size: 18 residues. The ends lost 5 bases at V and 6 bases at J; junction bases unmatched: 19. The CDR3 protein is CASSTVTLQGAHSAEAFF. CDR3 nucleotide sequence: TGTGCCAGCTCAACGGTCACCCTACAGGGGGCGCATTCGGCTGAAGCTTTCTTT.

This clone appeared a few times. This chain connects TRBV5-1 to TRBJ2-2, with 14 nucleotides matching TRBD2. The V segment lost 3 bases and the J segment 1 base; nucleotides outside the gene matches: 11. This CDR3 comprises 20 residues. The V gene's germline CDR1 is SGHRS and CDR2 YFSETQ. This CDR3 reads CASSSNPLGLAGVNTGELFF. CDR3 sequence (DNA): TGCGCCAGCAGCTCGAACCCCTTGGGACTAGCGGGAGTGAACACCGGGGAGCTGTTTTTT.

The rearrangement joins TRBV6-6 to TRBJ2-5; 9 bases are a match to TRBD2. The CDR3 length is 13 residues. Germline V gene data show CDR1 as MNHNY and CDR2 as SVGAGI (reference sequence). Trimming cost V 8 bases and J 4 bases; bases outside gene matches: 5. The DNA of the CDR3 is TGTGCCAGCGTAGCGGGAGTTGTAGAGACCCAGTACTTC. This sequence encodes CASVAGVVETQYF.

The chain recombines TRBV11-2 with TRBJ1-3, with a weak D call TRBD1 (6 bases). Germline V gene sequence: CDR1 SGHAT, CDR2 FQNNGV. The CDR3 runs to 15 residues. Trimming took 0 bases from V and 3 from J, leaving 9 bases between them. CDR3 in amino acids: CASSLDTGNGNTIYF. In DNA form, the CDR3 reads TGTGCCAGCAGCTTAGATACAGGGAATGGAAACACCATATATTTT.

This clone was observed a few times. This chain joins TRBV20-1 and TRBJ1-1, with no clear D. Between the trimmed V and J ends, which lost 7 bases and 1 base, there was a span of 7 bases. Germline V gives CDR1 DFQATT, CDR2 SNEGSKA (reference sequence). The CDR3 runs 11 residues. The CDR3 DNA sequence: TGCAGTGGAACAGCGAACACTGAAGCTTTCTTT. Translation: CSGTANTEAFF.